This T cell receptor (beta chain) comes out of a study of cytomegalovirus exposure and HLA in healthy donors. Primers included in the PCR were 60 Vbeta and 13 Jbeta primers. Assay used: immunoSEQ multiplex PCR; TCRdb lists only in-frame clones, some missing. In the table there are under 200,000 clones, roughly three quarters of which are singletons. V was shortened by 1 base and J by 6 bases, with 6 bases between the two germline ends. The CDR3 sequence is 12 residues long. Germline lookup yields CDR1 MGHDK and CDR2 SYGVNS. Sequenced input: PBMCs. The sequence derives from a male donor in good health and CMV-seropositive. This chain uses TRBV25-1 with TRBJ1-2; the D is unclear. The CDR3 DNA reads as TGTGCCAGCAGTGAATTAACAGATGGCTACACCTTC. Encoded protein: CASSELTDGYTF.